This T cell receptor (beta chain) was identified during a study of blood T cell repertoires in COVID-19. Across the whole study: Sample material is recorded as cDNA or gDNA derived from T cells, B-cell-depleted T cells, or PBMCs.

Per the study methods: By means of reference gene primer amplification, nucleated cell counts were estimated. Profiling relied on immunoSEQ multiplex PCR, and the TCRdb table lists in-frame clones only, not all of them. V, J and clone size are taken as reported in that table, and D and trimming were inferred from the DNA itself. This table has 90,000 to 120,000 clones, more than 70% appearing once. The clonotype was recovered from a man aged 35 to 55 with active or convalescent COVID-19. Sequencing was performed on peripheral blood.

The CDR3 here is CACGGVYEQFF. Here the CDR3 DNA reads TGTGCCTGCGGAGGGGTTTATGAGCAGTTCTTC. The J gene is TRBJ2-1, the V gene TRBV19; D perhaps matches TRBD2 (6 bases). Germline lookup yields CDR1 LNHDA and CDR2 SQIVND (reference sequence). V gave up 11 bases and J gave up 8 bases, with 13 bases separating them. This CDR3 region has 11 residues.